The rows below give T cell receptor beta chains drawn from one sample of a study of blood T cell repertoires in COVID-19. The method was immunoSEQ multiplex PCR; TCRdb's version includes in-frame clones alone and lacks a portion of them. The table lists roughly 320,000 clones, about nine tenths of them singletons, with about 4.2% in the top ten. What was sequenced was PBMCs or T cells enriched from blood (not recorded which). The receptors shown here come from a man aged 25-45 years who had recovered from COVID-19. CDR3s include the opening cysteine and the closing phenylalanine or tryptophan. D genes are given only for firm matches. Expanded clones are given a class, and other clones once, few, many or no size at all.

CDR3 protein: CASSEKGDSSYEQYF
CDR3 DNA: TGTGCCAGCAGTGAAAAGGGGGACAGCTCCTACGAGCAGTACTTC
V gene: TRBV6-1
D gene: TRBD1
J gene: TRBJ2-7
clone size: .

CDR3 protein: CASSFDRGRDTQYF
CDR3 DNA: TGTGCCAGCAGCTTCGACAGGGGGCGAGATACGCAGTATTTT
V gene: TRBV7-9
D gene: TRBD1
J gene: TRBJ2-3
clone size: .

CDR3 protein: CASSRAGTGLGYTF
CDR3 DNA: TGTGCCAGCAGCCGCGCCGGGACAGGCCTTGGCTACACCTTC
V gene: TRBV11-1
D gene: TRBD1
J gene: TRBJ1-2
clone size: once

CDR3 protein: CASSDRGLYNEQFF
CDR3 DNA: TGTGCCAGTTCGGACAGGGGGCTATACAATGAGCAGTTCTTC
V gene: TRBV19
D gene: TRBD1
J gene: TRBJ2-1
clone size: .

CDR3 protein: CSVEARGTGYYGYTF
CDR3 DNA: TGCAGCGTTGAAGCCCGGGGGACAGGATACTATGGCTACACCTTC
V gene: TRBV29-1
D gene: TRBD1
J gene: TRBJ1-2
clone size: .

CDR3 protein: CAISESLNQPQHF
CDR3 DNA: TGTGCCATCAGTGAGTCCCTCAATCAGCCCCAGCATTTT
V gene: TRBV10-3
D gene: .
J gene: TRBJ1-5
clone size: .

CDR3 protein: CASGTGANTGELFF
CDR3 DNA: TGTGCCAGTGGGACAGGGGCGAACACCGGGGAGCTGTTTTTT
V gene: TRBV19
D gene: TRBD1
J gene: TRBJ2-2
clone size: .

CDR3 protein: CASSPLIEAGEKLFF
CDR3 DNA: TGTGCCAGCTCACCACTGATAGAAGCGGGTGAAAAACTGTTTTTT
V gene: TRBV18
D gene: .
J gene: TRBJ1-4
clone size: once

CDR3 protein: CASSLVAGKSTDTQYF
CDR3 DNA: TGTGCCAGCAGCTTAGTGGCGGGCAAAAGCACAGATACGCAGTATTTT
V gene: TRBV11-2
D gene: .
J gene: TRBJ2-3
clone size: .

CDR3 protein: CASSLVDRGLSYNEQFF
CDR3 DNA: TGTGCCAGCAGCTTAGTCGACAGGGGTTTGTCCTACAATGAGCAGTTCTTC
V gene: TRBV7-6
D gene: TRBD1
J gene: TRBJ2-1
clone size: .

CDR3 protein: CASSPGAGEQYF
CDR3 DNA: TGTGCCAGCAGCCCCGGCGCGGGCGAGCAGTACTTC
V gene: TRBV7-2
D gene: .
J gene: TRBJ2-7
clone size: .

CDR3 protein: CASSQGRGVREQYF
CDR3 DNA: TGTGCCAGCTCACAAGGCAGGGGGGTTCGCGAGCAGTACTTC
V gene: TRBV6-5
D gene: .
J gene: TRBJ2-7
clone size: .

CDR3 protein: CASSLGEGEQFF
CDR3 DNA: TGTGCCAGCAGCTTAGGTGAGGGAGAGCAGTTCTTC
V gene: TRBV5-6
D gene: .
J gene: TRBJ2-1
clone size: .

CDR3 protein: CASSPDPGLAASTDTQYF
CDR3 DNA: TGTGCCAGCAGCCCCGATCCGGGACTAGCGGCTAGCACAGATACGCAGTATTTT
V gene: TRBV4-2
D gene: TRBD2
J gene: TRBJ2-3
clone size: .

CDR3 protein: CASSFRTSGGFNEQFF
CDR3 DNA: TGTGCCAGCAGTTTTCGGACTAGCGGGGGCTTCAATGAGCAGTTCTTC
V gene: TRBV6-5
D gene: TRBD2
J gene: TRBJ2-1
clone size: .

CDR3 protein: CASSLRDEQFF
CDR3 DNA: TGTGCCAGCAGCCTTCGGGATGAGCAGTTCTTC
V gene: TRBV3-1/TRBV3-2
D gene: .
J gene: TRBJ2-1
clone size: .

CDR3 protein: CASSILAGGADTQYF
CDR3 DNA: TGTGCCAGTAGTATACTAGCGGGAGGGGCAGATACGCAGTATTTT
V gene: TRBV19
D gene: TRBD2
J gene: TRBJ2-3
clone size: .

CDR3 protein: CASSYWDLGTQYF
CDR3 DNA: TGTGCCAGCAGTTATTGGGACTTGGGGACCCAGTACTTC
V gene: TRBV6-5
D gene: .
J gene: TRBJ2-5
clone size: .

CDR3 protein: CASSLGQGQTDTQYF
CDR3 DNA: TGTGCCAGCAGTTTGGGGCAGGGTCAAACAGATACGCAGTATTTT
V gene: TRBV28
D gene: .
J gene: TRBJ2-3
clone size: few

CDR3 protein: CASSPSSDTRELFF
CDR3 DNA: TGTGCCAGCTCACCTTCCTCTGACACCCGGGAGCTGTTTTTT
V gene: TRBV18
D gene: .
J gene: TRBJ2-2
clone size: .

CDR3 protein: CASSEEQDPYGYGYTF
CDR3 DNA: TGTGCCAGCAGTGAAGAACAGGACCCGTACGGCTATGGCTACACCTTC
V gene: TRBV6-1
D gene: .
J gene: TRBJ1-2
clone size: .

CDR3 protein: CASSRGGGSGYTF
CDR3 DNA: TGTGCCAGCAGTCGGGGGGGAGGGAGTGGCTACACCTTC
V gene: TRBV28
D gene: .
J gene: TRBJ1-2
clone size: .

CDR3 protein: CASSRRDRGFGNTIYF
CDR3 DNA: TGCGCCAGCAGCCGGAGGGACAGGGGATTTGGAAACACCATATATTTT
V gene: TRBV5-1
D gene: TRBD1
J gene: TRBJ1-3
clone size: few

CDR3 protein: CASGTPWSYGYTF
CDR3 DNA: TGTGCCAGCGGAACGCCGTGGAGCTATGGCTACACCTTC
V gene: TRBV27
D gene: .
J gene: TRBJ1-2
clone size: once

CDR3 protein: CASSKTHGSNYEQYF
CDR3 DNA: TGTGCCAGTAGTAAAACTCACGGGAGTAACTACGAGCAGTACTTC
V gene: TRBV19
D gene: .
J gene: TRBJ2-7
clone size: .

CDR3 protein: CASSGRQGPATNEKLFF
CDR3 DNA: TGCGCCAGCAGCGGTAGACAGGGACCCGCAACTAATGAAAAACTGTTTTTT
V gene: TRBV5-1
D gene: TRBD1
J gene: TRBJ1-4
clone size: .

CDR3 protein: CASSPLSGGSSYEQYF
CDR3 DNA: TGTGCCAGCTCACCGCTTAGCGGGGGAAGCTCCTACGAGCAGTACTTC
V gene: TRBV18
D gene: TRBD2
J gene: TRBJ2-7
clone size: .

CDR3 protein: CATSQSQANVLTF
CDR3 DNA: TGTGCCACCTCGCAGTCCCAGGCCAACGTCCTGACTTTC
V gene: TRBV24-1
D gene: .
J gene: TRBJ2-6
clone size: .

CDR3 protein: CATSDRQSTNEKLFF
CDR3 DNA: TGTGCCACCAGTGATCGACAGTCAACTAATGAAAAACTGTTTTTT
V gene: TRBV24-1
D gene: .
J gene: TRBJ1-4
clone size: .

CDR3 protein: CASRPSGVSNQPQHF
CDR3 DNA: TGTGCCAGCAGGCCTTCAGGGGTTAGCAATCAGCCCCAGCATTTT
V gene: TRBV6-5
D gene: .
J gene: TRBJ1-5
clone size: .

CDR3 protein: CASSRNEGAGGYTF
CDR3 DNA: TGTGCCAGCAGCCGGAATGAGGGGGCGGGTGGCTACACCTTC
V gene: TRBV3-1/TRBV3-2
D gene: TRBD1
J gene: TRBJ1-2
clone size: once

CDR3 protein: CASSQDQGTNEKLFF
CDR3 DNA: TGTGCCAGCAGCCAAGATCAGGGGACTAATGAAAAACTGTTTTTT
V gene: TRBV14
D gene: .
J gene: TRBJ1-4
clone size: .

CDR3 protein: CASSYRQGPEQYF
CDR3 DNA: TGTGCCAGCAGTTACCGGCAGGGGCCCGAGCAGTACTTC
V gene: TRBV6-5
D gene: .
J gene: TRBJ2-7
clone size: .

CDR3 protein: CASSPLGQGTGTEAFF
CDR3 DNA: TGTGCCAGCTCACCCCTCGGACAGGGAACGGGCACTGAAGCTTTCTTT
V gene: TRBV18
D gene: TRBD1
J gene: TRBJ1-1
clone size: .

CDR3 protein: CASRTSGSGDTQYF
CDR3 DNA: TGTGCCAGTAGGACTAGCGGGAGTGGAGATACGCAGTATTTT
V gene: TRBV19
D gene: TRBD2
J gene: TRBJ2-3
clone size: .

CDR3 protein: CASSLAGAGGHEQETQYF
CDR3 DNA: TGCGCCAGCAGCTTGGCCGGGGCAGGGGGTCATGAGCAAGAGACCCAGTACTTC
V gene: TRBV5-1
D gene: TRBD1
J gene: TRBJ2-5
clone size: .

CDR3 protein: CATAAGLGNEQFF
CDR3 DNA: TGTGCCACCGCCGCAGGGCTTGGGAATGAGCAGTTCTTC
V gene: TRBV24-1
D gene: .
J gene: TRBJ2-1
clone size: .

CDR3 protein: CASSLTGLAGGPGELFF
CDR3 DNA: TGCGCCAGCAGCTTGACAGGACTAGCGGGGGGCCCCGGGGAGCTGTTTTTT
V gene: TRBV5-1
D gene: TRBD2
J gene: TRBJ2-2
clone size: few

CDR3 protein: CAWRTGGYEQYF
CDR3 DNA: TGTGCCTGGCGCACAGGGGGCTACGAGCAGTACTTC
V gene: TRBV30
D gene: TRBD1
J gene: TRBJ2-7
clone size: .

CDR3 protein: CASSWTNNYGYTF
CDR3 DNA: TGTGCCAGCAGCTGGACAAATAACTATGGCTACACCTTC
V gene: TRBV11-2
D gene: .
J gene: TRBJ1-2
clone size: .

CDR3 protein: CASSMGTGGLSYEQYF
CDR3 DNA: TGTGCCAGCAGCATGGGCACAGGGGGCCTGTCCTACGAGCAGTACTTC
V gene: TRBV5-5
D gene: TRBD1
J gene: TRBJ2-7
clone size: .

CDR3 protein: CASSLAGTSEETQYF
CDR3 DNA: TGCGCCAGCAGCTTGGCCGGGACTAGCGAAGAGACCCAGTACTTC
V gene: TRBV5-1
D gene: TRBD2
J gene: TRBJ2-5
clone size: .

CDR3 protein: CASSGQGRGYTF
CDR3 DNA: TGTGCCAGCAGTGGTCAGGGTCGGGGCTACACCTTC
V gene: TRBV25-1
D gene: .
J gene: TRBJ1-2
clone size: .

CDR3 protein: CASSPPGGTDTGELFF
CDR3 DNA: TGTGCCAGCTCACCCCCGGGAGGGACTGACACCGGGGAGCTGTTTTTT
V gene: TRBV18
D gene: TRBD2
J gene: TRBJ2-2
clone size: once

CDR3 protein: CASSLGQGNTEAFF
CDR3 DNA: TGTGCCAGCAGCTTAGGACAGGGGAACACTGAAGCTTTCTTT
V gene: TRBV7-8
D gene: TRBD1
J gene: TRBJ1-1
clone size: .

CDR3 protein: CAWISRTGLGYTF
CDR3 DNA: TGTGCCTGGATATCTAGGACAGGGCTCGGCTACACCTTC
V gene: TRBV30
D gene: TRBD1
J gene: TRBJ1-2
clone size: once

CDR3 protein: CASSEENRGDGYTF
CDR3 DNA: TGTGCCAGCAGTGAAGAGAACAGGGGGGATGGCTACACCTTC
V gene: TRBV6-1
D gene: TRBD1
J gene: TRBJ1-2
clone size: .

CDR3 protein: CASSGGDLGNQPQHF
CDR3 DNA: TGTGCCAGCAGTGGGGGGGATTTGGGCAATCAGCCCCAGCATTTT
V gene: TRBV2
D gene: .
J gene: TRBJ1-5
clone size: .

CDR3 protein: CASSHKTGVRAYEQYF
CDR3 DNA: TGTGCCAGCAGCCATAAGACAGGGGTAAGGGCCTACGAGCAGTACTTC
V gene: TRBV5-6
D gene: TRBD1
J gene: TRBJ2-7
clone size: .

CDR3 protein: CASSDLSGSSYEQYF
CDR3 DNA: TGCGCCAGCAGTGACCTTAGCGGGAGCTCCTACGAGCAGTACTTC
V gene: TRBV10-1
D gene: TRBD2
J gene: TRBJ2-7
clone size: .

CDR3 protein: CASSLGNRGYNEQFF
CDR3 DNA: TGTGCCAGCAGCTTAGGCAACAGGGGGTACAATGAGCAGTTCTTC
V gene: TRBV11-3
D gene: TRBD1
J gene: TRBJ2-1
clone size: .

CDR3 protein: CATSDSAVASRTGELFF
CDR3 DNA: TGTGCCACCAGTGATTCTGCAGTGGCTAGCAGGACGGGGGAGCTGTTTTTT
V gene: TRBV24-1
D gene: .
J gene: TRBJ2-2
clone size: .

CDR3 protein: CSAKAPRGYTF
CDR3 DNA: TGCAGTGCTAAGGCTCCCAGGGGCTACACCTTC
V gene: TRBV20-1
D gene: .
J gene: TRBJ1-2
clone size: .